Listed here are 23 T cell receptor beta chains from one sample, sequenced in a study of CD8 T cells in Susac syndrome. The authors reverse transcribed roughly 0.5 to 1 ug RNA with random hexamers. TCRdb processed the immunoSEQ multiplex PCR reads anew with MiXCR; each CDR3 protein has one entry. Found here are more than 100,000 distinct CDR3 sequences, roughly 94% of them singletons; the top ten hold about 0.28%. Sequencing used CD8+ T cells from PBMCs. All receptors come from a human donor with Susac syndrome.

The genes are TRBV29-1 and TRBJ2-2; 10 positions match TRBD1. CDR3 size: 14 residues. The germline gives CDR1 SQVTM, CDR2 ANQGSEA. Unmatched junction bases numbered 5, after V lost 5 bases and J lost 5 bases. This chain's CDR3 is CSVTGQGMTGELFF. The CDR3 bases are TGCAGCGTTACGGGACAGGGGATGACCGGGGAGCTGTTTTTT.

This chain links TRBV11-2 with TRBJ2-7, with 9 bases matching TRBD1. Per germline, CDR1 SGHAT and CDR2 FQNNGV. This CDR3 spans 15 amino acids. The ends lost 5 bases at V and 3 bases at J; junction bases unmatched: 8. CDR3 sequence reads: CASSPGTGGGYEQYF. In nucleotides, the CDR3 is TGTGCCAGCAGCCCGGGCACAGGGGGCGGCTACGAGCAGTACTTC.

The chain joins TRBV9 to TRBJ2-7, with no clear D. The V end lost 0 bases, the J end lost 0 bases, and 4 bases lay between the germline ends. Germline-derived CDR1 and CDR2 are SGDLS and YYNGEE. The CDR3 consists of 13 residues. CDR3 nucleotides: TGTGCCAGCAGCGTAGGCCTCTCCTACGAGCAGTACTTC. It translates to CASSVGLSYEQYF.

J is TRBJ2-7 and V is TRBV29-1; D ambiguous. The CDR3 covers 12 residues. Germline V gene lookup returns CDR1 SQVTM and CDR2 ANQGSEA. V was clipped by 7 bases and J by 0 bases, with 10 bases between them. CDR3: CSAILSSYEQYF. In DNA form, the CDR3 reads TGCAGCGCTATCTTATCCTCCTACGAGCAGTACTTC.

In DNA form, the CDR3 reads TGTGCCAGCAGTTACGTGGGACAGGGGGCCGGCGAGCAGTACTTC. Translation: CASSYVGQGAGEQYF. The chain links TRBV6-5 to TRBJ2-7; 12 bases fit TRBD1. The germline V gene has CDR1 MNHEY and CDR2 SVGAGI. The CDR3 runs 15 residues. Trimming cost V 2 bases and J 6 bases; bases outside gene matches: 5.

This chain connects TRBV5-6 to TRBJ2-3; D is perhaps TRBD2 (6 bases). CDR1 and CDR2 from the germline V gene are SGHDT and YYEEEE. The CDR3 length is 15 residues. Deletions cut 4 bases from V and 2 bases from J, with 14 bases between. The CDR3 DNA follows: TGTGCCAGCAGCCCGTTGCGGGGCGCCACAGATACGCAGTATTTT. Translation gives CASSPLRGATDTQYF.

The chain links TRBV7-9 to TRBJ2-2, with D possibly matching TRBD1 (6 bases). The CDR3 has 14 amino acids. The germline gives CDR1 SEHNR, CDR2 FQNEAQ (reference sequence). V was trimmed by 5 bases and J by 5 bases, leaving 12 bases between them. DNA of the CDR3: TGTGCCAGCAGCCGCCCCCAGGGGACCGGGGAGCTGTTTTTT. Amino acid sequence: CASSRPQGTGELFF. The full variable domain, in which reference TRBV7-9 and TRBJ2-2 provide the parts outside the CDR3, is DTGVSQNPRHKITKRGQNVTFRCDPISEHNRLYWYRQTLGQGPEFLTYFQNEAQLEKSRLLSDRFSAERPKGSFSTLEIQRTEQGDSAMYLCASSRPQGTGELFFGEGSRLTVL.

The chain employs TRBV4-1 and TRBJ2-7; 13 bases map to TRBD2. J lost 3 bases, V lost 2 bases, and 13 bases had no gene match. Germline CDR1 and CDR2: MGHRA and YSYEKL. The CDR3 runs to 19 residues. The CDR3 region has the DNA TGCGCCAGCAGCCAACAGGGACTAGCGGGGCGGGCCTTGGGCTACGAGCAGTACTTC. Protein product: CASSQQGLAGRALGYEQYF.

The rearrangement uses TRBV5-8 and TRBJ1-6; D not certain. The germline V and J ends were trimmed by 0 bases and 16 bases, with 8 bases remaining between them. Germline V gene data show CDR1 as SGHTS and CDR2 as YDEGEE. The CDR3 covers 11 residues. CDR3 DNA sequence: TGTGCCAGCAGCTTGGAGGATCCTCTCCACTTT. It codes for CASSLEDPLHF.

The chain employs TRBV30 and TRBJ1-5, with D uncertain. Per the germline V gene, CDR1 is GTSNPN and CDR2 is SVGIG (reference sequence). V lost 3 bases and J lost 3, with 9 bases in between. This CDR3 spans 13 amino acids. CDR3 in amino acids: CAWRVGVNQPQHF. The CDR3 coding sequence is TGTGCCTGGAGGGTCGGGGTCAATCAGCCCCAGCATTTT.

The chain couples TRBV29-1 to TRBJ2-1; D is perhaps TRBD2 (6 bases). V was pared by 6 bases and J by 1 base, with 22 bases between. Germline V gene sequence: CDR1 SQVTM, CDR2 ANQGSEA. This CDR3 comprises 17 residues. Here the CDR3 DNA reads TGCAGCGTCGAAACCGAGGATGGGGGGTTTTCCTACAATGAGCAGTTCTTC. Its protein product is CSVETEDGGFSYNEQFF.

This rearrangement joins TRBV7-9 to TRBJ1-2; 7 bases line up with TRBD1. Germline values: CDR1 SEHNR, CDR2 FQNEAQ (reference sequence). This CDR3 contains 15 residues. V trimming: 5 bases; J trimming: 5 bases; junction bases outside the gene matches: 11. This chain's CDR3 is CASSPHRGGTYGYTF. CDR3 nucleotide sequence: TGTGCCAGCAGCCCCCACAGGGGCGGAACGTATGGCTACACCTTC. Full variable domain (remainder filled in from reference TRBV7-9 and TRBJ1-2): DTGVSQNPRHKITKRGQNVTFRCDPISEHNRLYWYRQTLGQGPEFLTYFQNEAQLEKSRLLSDRFSAERPKGSFSTLEIQRTEQGDSAMYLCASSPHRGGTYGYTFGSGTRLTVV.

DNA for the CDR3: TGCAGCGTTTCTGGCCCTAGCGGGGAGAGCTCCTACGAGCAGTACTTC. This encodes CSVSGPSGESSYEQYF. The chain links TRBV29-1 to TRBJ2-7; 9 bases agree with TRBD2. Germline loops: CDR1 SQVTM, CDR2 ANQGSEA. J gave up 0 bases and V 5 bases, and 11 bases lay outside the gene matches. The length of the CDR3 is 16 residues.

The chain employs TRBV7-9 and TRBJ2-3; maybe TRBD1 (7 bases). Germline CDR1 reads SEHNR; CDR2 reads FQNEAQ (reference sequence). V lost 1 base, J lost 2 bases, and 22 bases lay in between. The CDR3 is made up of 19 amino acids. The CDR3: CASSLVPPPTGEATDTQYF. The CDR3 DNA follows: TGTGCCAGCAGCTTAGTACCCCCGCCCACAGGGGAGGCCACAGATACGCAGTATTTT.

The chain is built from TRBV3-1 and TRBJ1-2; 7 nucleotides agree with TRBD1. CDR1 LGHDT and CDR2 YNNKEL come from the germline V gene (reference sequence). The CDR3 has 16 amino acids. Trimming removed 1 base from V and 6 bases from J; junction bases left unmatched: 11. CDR3 sequence reads: CASSQVLNRGGDGYTF. DNA for the CDR3: TGTGCCAGCAGCCAAGTCCTCAACAGGGGAGGGGATGGCTACACCTTC. Variable domain in full (rest from reference TRBV3-1 and TRBJ1-2): DTAVSQTPKYLVTQMGNDKSIKCEQNLGHDTMYWYKQDSKKFLKIMFSYNNKELIINETVPNRFSPKSPDKAHLNLHINSLELGDSAVYFCASSQVLNRGGDGYTFGSGTRLTVV.

The rearrangement joins TRBV20-1 to TRBJ2-1; TRBD2 matches 12 bases. Germline V gene data show CDR1 as DFQATT and CDR2 as SNEGSKA (reference sequence). The CDR3 runs 14 residues. V dropped 6 bases and J dropped 7; count of bases not matched to a gene: 7. The CDR3 DNA is TGCAGTGCCACTAGCGGGGGGCTCACAAATGAGCAGTTCTTC. It encodes CSATSGGLTNEQFF.

This rearrangement joins TRBV4-1 to TRBJ1-4; D unclear. Germline CDR1 is MGHRA and CDR2 is YSYEKL. V was clipped by 0 bases and J by 7 bases, with 12 bases between them. The CDR3 is 15 residues long. In DNA, the CDR3 is TGCGCCAGCAGCCAAGATAGGTCGGCTTCTGAAAAACTGTTTTTT. Residues: CASSQDRSASEKLFF.

The CDR3 bases are TGTGCCAGCAGCCAAGATCTTGGGCTGGGCCAGCTGTATTTT. Protein product: CASSQDLGLGQLYF. This chain uses TRBV4-2 with TRBJ2-3; D remains ambiguous. This CDR3 has 14 amino acids. Germline V gene lookup returns CDR1 LGHNA and CDR2 YNFKEQ. The V and J ends lost 0 bases and 14 bases respectively, with 18 bases between them.

This clonotype was detected only a few times. The V call is TRBV9, the J call TRBJ2-7, with 7 bases aligning to TRBD2. V lost 4 bases to trimming and J lost 3 bases; unmatched junction nucleotides: 4. CDR1 and CDR2 (germline): SGDLS, YYNGEE. The CDR3 spans 13 residues. DNA of the CDR3: TGTGCCAGCAGCCCTGGGGGGGACTACGAGCAGTACTTC. Its protein is CASSPGGDYEQYF.

CDR3 coding DNA: TGTGCCAGCCGTTCCCGGGACAGGATGGGGCATGAGCAGTTCTTC. Residues: CASRSRDRMGHEQFF. V usage is TRBV12-3 or TRBV12-4 and J usage is TRBJ2-1; 8 bases align to TRBD1. The CDR3 totals 15 residues. After removal of 8 bases from V and 8 bases from J, the junction contained 14 bases not matched to a gene.

This clonotype appeared a single time. The gene calls are TRBV7-2 and TRBJ2-1; D gene unclear. The length of the CDR3 is 12 residues. Germline V CDR1 and CDR2: SGHTA, FQGNSA. Trimming took off 5 bases at V and 6 bases at J, with 8 bases between the two ends. The CDR3 DNA reads as TGTGCCAGCAGCATGGTGGGCAATGAGCAGTTCTTC. Translation gives CASSMVGNEQFF.

This chain links TRBV3-1 with TRBJ2-3; 9 bases are shared with TRBD2. The CDR3 has 17 residues. Germline loops: CDR1 LGHDT, CDR2 YNNKEL (reference sequence). V lost 1 base to trimming and J lost 5 bases; unmatched junction nucleotides: 10. CDR3 amino acids: CASSQVASGGTRDTQYF. The CDR3 bases are TGTGCCAGCAGCCAAGTTGCCAGCGGGGGGACAAGAGATACGCAGTATTTT.

This rearrangement joins TRBV6-4 to TRBJ2-3, with TRBD2 as a possible D gene (5 bases). The V gene lost 6 bases and the J gene lost 11 bases, with 12 bases spanning the gap. From germline, CDR1 is MRHNA and CDR2 SNTAGT. This CDR3 spans 11 amino acids. As DNA, the CDR3 is TGTGCCAGCAGCCACCTGGGAGAGCAGTATTTT. It codes for CASSHLGEQYF.